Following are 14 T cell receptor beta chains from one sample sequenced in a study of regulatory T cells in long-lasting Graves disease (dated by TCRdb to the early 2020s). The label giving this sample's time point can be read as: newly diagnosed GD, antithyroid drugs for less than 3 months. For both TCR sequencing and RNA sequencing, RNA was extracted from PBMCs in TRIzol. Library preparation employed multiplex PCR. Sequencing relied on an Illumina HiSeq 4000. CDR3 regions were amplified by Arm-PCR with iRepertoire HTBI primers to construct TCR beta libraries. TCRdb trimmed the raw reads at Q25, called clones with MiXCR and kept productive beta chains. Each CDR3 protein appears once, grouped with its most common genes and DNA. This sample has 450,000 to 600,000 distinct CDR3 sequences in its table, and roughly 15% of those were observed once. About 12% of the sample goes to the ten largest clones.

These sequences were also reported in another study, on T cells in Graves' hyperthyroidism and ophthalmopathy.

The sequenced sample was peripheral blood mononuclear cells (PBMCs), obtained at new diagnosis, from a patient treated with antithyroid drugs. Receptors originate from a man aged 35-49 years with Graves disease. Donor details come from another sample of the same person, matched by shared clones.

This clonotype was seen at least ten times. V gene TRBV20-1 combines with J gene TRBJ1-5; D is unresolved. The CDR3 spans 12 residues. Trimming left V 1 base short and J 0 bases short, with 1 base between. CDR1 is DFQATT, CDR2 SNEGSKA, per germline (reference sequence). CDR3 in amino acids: CSARVSNQPQHF. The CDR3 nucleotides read TGCAGTGCTAGAGTTAGCAATCAGCCCCAGCATTTT.

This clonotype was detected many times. The CDR3 region has the DNA TGTGCCAGCAGTTCCCGGGACAGGGGCTCCTACGAGCAGTACTTC. This gives the protein CASSSRDRGSYEQYF. The chain uses TRBV12-3 or TRBV12-4 and TRBJ2-7; TRBD1 aligns across 10 bases. V trimming: 4 bases; J trimming: 0 bases; junction bases outside the gene matches: 3. CDR3 length: 15 residues.

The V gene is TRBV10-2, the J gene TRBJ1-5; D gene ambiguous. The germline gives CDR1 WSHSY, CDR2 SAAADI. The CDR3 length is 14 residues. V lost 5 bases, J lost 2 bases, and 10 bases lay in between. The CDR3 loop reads CASSRTDGNQPQHF. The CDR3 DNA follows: TGCGCCAGCAGTAGGACGGATGGCAATCAGCCCCAGCATTTT.

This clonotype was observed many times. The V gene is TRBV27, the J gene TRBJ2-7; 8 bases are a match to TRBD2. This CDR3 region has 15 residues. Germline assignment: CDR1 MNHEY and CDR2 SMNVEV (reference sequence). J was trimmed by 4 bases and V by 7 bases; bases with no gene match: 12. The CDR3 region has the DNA TGTGCCAGCATGCTAGGGGGAGCGGGAGTATACGAGCAGTACTTC. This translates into CASMLGGAGVYEQYF.

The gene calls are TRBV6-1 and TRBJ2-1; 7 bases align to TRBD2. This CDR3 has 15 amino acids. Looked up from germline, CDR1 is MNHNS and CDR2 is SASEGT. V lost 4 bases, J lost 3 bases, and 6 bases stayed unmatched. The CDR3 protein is CASSGGGTNYNEQFF. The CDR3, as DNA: TGTGCCAGCAGTGGGGGGGGAACGAACTACAATGAGCAGTTCTTC.

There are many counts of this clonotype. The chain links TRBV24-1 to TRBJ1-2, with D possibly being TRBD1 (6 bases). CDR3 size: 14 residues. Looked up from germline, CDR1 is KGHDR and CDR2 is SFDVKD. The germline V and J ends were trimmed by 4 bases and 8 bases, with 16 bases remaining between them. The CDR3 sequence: CATSDLTGTAGYTF. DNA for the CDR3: TGTGCCACCAGTGACCTTACAGGGACGGCCGGCTACACCTTC.

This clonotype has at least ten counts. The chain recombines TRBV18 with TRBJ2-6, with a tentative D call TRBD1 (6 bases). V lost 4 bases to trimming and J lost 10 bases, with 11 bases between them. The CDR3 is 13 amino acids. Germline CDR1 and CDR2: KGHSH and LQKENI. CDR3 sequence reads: CASSLTGPNVLTF. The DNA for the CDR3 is TGTGCCAGCTCACTGACAGGACCGAACGTCCTGACTTTC.

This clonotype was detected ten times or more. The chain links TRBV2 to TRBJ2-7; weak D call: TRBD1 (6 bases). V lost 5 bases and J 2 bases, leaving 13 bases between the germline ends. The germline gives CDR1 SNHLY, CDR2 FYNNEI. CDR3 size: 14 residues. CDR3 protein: CASSKPGQAYEQYF. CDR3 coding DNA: TGTGCCAGCAGTAAACCGGGACAAGCCTACGAGCAGTACTTC. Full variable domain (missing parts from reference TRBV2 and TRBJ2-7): EPEVTQTPSHQVTQMGQEVILRCVPISNHLYFYWYRQILGQKVEFLVSFYNNEISEKSEIFDDQFSVERPDGSNFTLKIRSTKLEDSAMYFCASSKPGQAYEQYFGPGTRLTVT.

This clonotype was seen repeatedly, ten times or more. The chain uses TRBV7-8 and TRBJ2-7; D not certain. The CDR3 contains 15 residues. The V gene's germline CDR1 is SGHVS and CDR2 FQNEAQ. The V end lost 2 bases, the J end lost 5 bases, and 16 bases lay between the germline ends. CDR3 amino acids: CASSLSRRSLNEQYF. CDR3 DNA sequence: TGTGCCAGCAGCTTATCCCGCAGGAGTCTCAACGAGCAGTACTTC.

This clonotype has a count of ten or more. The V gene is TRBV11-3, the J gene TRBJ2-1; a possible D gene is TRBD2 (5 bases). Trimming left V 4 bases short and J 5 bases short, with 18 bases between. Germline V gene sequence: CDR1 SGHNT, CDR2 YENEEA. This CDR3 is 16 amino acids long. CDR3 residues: CASSSRGLLDHNEQFF. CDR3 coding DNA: TGTGCCAGCAGCTCACGGGGTCTCCTGGACCACAATGAGCAGTTCTTC.

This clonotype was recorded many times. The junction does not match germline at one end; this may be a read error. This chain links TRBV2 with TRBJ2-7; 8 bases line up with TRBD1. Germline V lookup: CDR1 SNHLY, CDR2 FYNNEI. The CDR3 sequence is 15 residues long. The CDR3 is CASREDRGSYYEQYF. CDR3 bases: TGTGCCAGCAGGGAAGACAGGGGATCTTACTACGAGCAGTACTTC.

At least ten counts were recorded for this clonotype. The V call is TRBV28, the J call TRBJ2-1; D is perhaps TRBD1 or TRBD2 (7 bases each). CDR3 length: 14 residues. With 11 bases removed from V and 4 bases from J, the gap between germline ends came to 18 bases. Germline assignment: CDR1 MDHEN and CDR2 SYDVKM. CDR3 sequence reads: CASSGTARYNEQFF. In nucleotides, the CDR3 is TGTGCCTCCAGCGGGACAGCCAGATACAATGAGCAGTTCTTC.

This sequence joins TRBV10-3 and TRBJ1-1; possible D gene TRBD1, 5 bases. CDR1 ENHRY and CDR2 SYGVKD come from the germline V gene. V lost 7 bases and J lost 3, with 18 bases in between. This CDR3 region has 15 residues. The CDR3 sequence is CAIKAADAGYTEAFF. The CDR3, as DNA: TGTGCCATCAAAGCCGCAGATGCAGGGTACACTGAAGCTTTCTTT.

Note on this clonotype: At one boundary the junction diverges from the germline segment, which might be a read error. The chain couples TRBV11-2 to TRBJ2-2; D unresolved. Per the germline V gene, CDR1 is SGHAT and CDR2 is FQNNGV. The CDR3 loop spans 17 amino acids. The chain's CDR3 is CASTLYLPSRNSGELFF. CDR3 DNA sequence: TGTGCCAGCACCTTATACCTCCCTAGTCGCAATTCCGGGGAGCTGTTTTTT.